The 2 T cell receptor beta chains in this list originate from one sample, sequenced in a study of shared clonotypes between healthy human individuals. Method: immunoSEQ multiplex PCR; TCRdb's copy keeps in-frame clones and lacks some. Of under 1,100,000 clones listed, about 74% are singletons. Sequencing was carried out using memory CD4+ T cells sorted from blood. Subset specified: CD45RA-negative fraction. These receptors were collected from a man aged 18 to 30 in good health.

This clone was observed a few times. The V gene is TRBV7-2, the J gene TRBJ2-5, with unresolved D. Germline values: CDR1 SGHTA, CDR2 FQGNSA. The CDR3 covers 12 residues. Trimming removed 7 bases from V and 0 bases from J, with 6 bases in between. The DNA for the CDR3 is TGTGCCAGCAAGACGAACCAAGAGACCCAGTACTTC. Translation gives CASKTNQETQYF.

V and J are TRBV7-2 and TRBJ2-3; no definite D call. V was shortened by 7 bases and J by 6 bases, with 8 bases between the two germline ends. The length of the CDR3 is 11 residues. The V gene's germline CDR1 is SGHTA and CDR2 FQGNSA. This chain's CDR3 is CASTNLDTQYF. The CDR3 DNA is TGTGCCAGCACGAATTTGGATACGCAGTATTTT.